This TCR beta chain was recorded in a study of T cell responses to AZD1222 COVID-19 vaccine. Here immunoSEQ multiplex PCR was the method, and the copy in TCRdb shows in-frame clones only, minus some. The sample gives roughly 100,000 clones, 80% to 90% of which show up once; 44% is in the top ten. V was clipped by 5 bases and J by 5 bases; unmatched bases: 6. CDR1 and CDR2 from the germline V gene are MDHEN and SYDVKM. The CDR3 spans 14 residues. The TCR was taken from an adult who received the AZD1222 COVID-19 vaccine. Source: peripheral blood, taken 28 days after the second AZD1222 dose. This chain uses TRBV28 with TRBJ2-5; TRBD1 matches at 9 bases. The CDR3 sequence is CASSPPDRGETQYF. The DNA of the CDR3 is TGTGCCAGCAGTCCCCCGGACAGGGGTGAGACCCAGTACTTC.